The present T cell receptor beta chain was sequenced within a study of T cells in Graves' hyperthyroidism and ophthalmopathy. Amplification targeted TCR beta CDR3 regions from RNA transcripts. HTBI primers were employed in a first-round RT-PCR of the TCR CDR3. From the multiplex PCR reads, TCRdb called clonotypes with MiXCR, one entry per CDR3 protein. The sample contains 300,000 or so distinct CDR3 sequences, 20% to 25% of which appear only once. At least ten counts were recorded for this clonotype. Any patient presenting with uncontrolled infection, other autoimmune disease, pregnancy or lactation was left out. Cells are PBMCs isolated from roughly 9.2 ml of fresh blood. Sequences were obtained from blood. The TCR comes from a woman aged 45-65 years with Graves' hyperthyroidism.

In DNA, the CDR3 is TGTGCCAGCAGTTTCTTTATGAACACTGAAGCTTTCTTT. This gives the protein CASSFFMNTEAFF. This chain links TRBV12-3 or TRBV12-4 with TRBJ1-1; D uncertain. This CDR3 has 13 amino acids. Trimming cost V 3 bases and J 0 bases, with 5 bases left between them.